The rows below give T cell receptor beta chains drawn from one sample of a study of OX40 agonist ivuxolimab in advanced cancers. Only in-frame clones appear in the TCRdb table, and some are missing; sequencing was by immunoSEQ multiplex PCR. The sample records 130,000 or so clones, under 95% being singletons. This specimen consisted of CD4+ or CD8+ T cells sorted from blood, obtained in a trial of the OX40 agonist ivuxolimab. The origin of the receptors is an adult with an advanced solid tumor such as melanoma, head and neck, liver or kidney cancer. CDR3s include the opening cysteine and the closing phenylalanine or tryptophan. A D gene is named only where the DNA matches it firmly. Some rows mark clone size as missing; the rest say once, few, many or name a class of expanded clone.

CDR3 DNA | CDR3 protein | J gene | CDR3 length | V gene | D gene | clone size
TGTGCCAGCAGCTTAGGGGGACTAGCAGAGACCCAGTACTTC | CASSLGGLAETQYF | TRBJ2-5 | 14 | TRBV7-2 | TRBD2 | -
TGTGCCAGCAGCGTCACCGGGACATATAAGACCTATGGCTACACCTTC | CASSVTGTYKTYGYTF | TRBJ1-2 | 16 | TRBV9 | - | -
TGTGCCAGCAGCGTAGGAGGGACCTACGAGCAGTACTTC | CASSVGGTYEQYF | TRBJ2-7 | 13 | TRBV9 | - | -
TGCAGCGTACAGGCCTCCTACGAGCAGTACTTC | CSVQASYEQYF | TRBJ2-7 | 11 | TRBV29-1 | - | -
TGTGCCAGCAGGGGGATTCGCCTTGGACTTCAGGTAGAGACCCAGTACTTC | CASRGIRLGLQVETQYF | TRBJ2-5 | 17 | TRBV2 | - | -
TGTGCCAGCAGCTTGGGCAGGGTCCCCTACGAGCAGTACTTC | CASSLGRVPYEQYF | TRBJ2-7 | 14 | TRBV7-2 | - | -
TGTGCCAGCAGTTTGCGGCAGTTTAATTCACCCCTCCACTTT | CASSLRQFNSPLHF | TRBJ1-6 | 14 | TRBV28 | - | -
TGCAGCGTTCAAGTTTGGCGGGAGGGCACCTACAATGAGCAGTTCTTC | CSVQVWREGTYNEQFF | TRBJ2-1 | 16 | TRBV29-1 | TRBD2 | -
TGTGCCAGCAGCTTAGCGGAGACCCAGTACTTC | CASSLAETQYF | TRBJ2-5 | 11 | TRBV7-9 | - | -
TGTGCCAGCTCACCAGGCGGACAGTACCTCGGGGGGCGACATCAGCCCCAGCATTTT | CASSPGGQYLGGRHQPQHF | TRBJ1-5 | 19 | TRBV18 | - | -
TGTGCCAGCACCCAGGGTGTGGGTAGCAATCAGCCCCAGCATTTT | CASTQGVGSNQPQHF | TRBJ1-5 | 15 | TRBV7-2 | - | -
TGCGCCAGCAGCTCCCCTGGGGGGTTGGGGGCCAACGTCCTGACTTTC | CASSSPGGLGANVLTF | TRBJ2-6 | 16 | TRBV5-1 | - | once
TGCGCCAGCAGCCACTCGGTGAACACCGGGGAGCTGTTTTTT | CASSHSVNTGELFF | TRBJ2-2 | 14 | TRBV4-3 | - | -
TGTGCCAGCAGTCTCCAGGGGGACAGGGCTGGAAACACCATATATTTT | CASSLQGDRAGNTIYF | TRBJ1-3 | 16 | TRBV27 | TRBD1 | -
TGTGCCAGCAGCTTGGCCTCAGGCGATACGCAGTATTTT | CASSLASGDTQYF | TRBJ2-3 | 13 | TRBV5-8 | - | -
TGTGCCAGCAGCGACAGGAGTTCTAACACAGATACGCAGTATTTT | CASSDRSSNTDTQYF | TRBJ2-3 | 15 | TRBV9 | - | -